These T cell receptor beta chains were read from a single sample in a study of early T cells in non-severe SARS-CoV-2 infection. TCRdb independently ran MiXCR on the 5' RACE reads; one entry per CDR3 protein. The sample has 70,000 or so distinct CDR3 sequences, roughly an eighth seen once; the top ten hold over 1%. The specimen was whole blood. These receptors all come from an adult who was a healthcare worker with PCR-confirmed SARS-CoV-2 infection or an uninfected control (not recorded which). Both conserved end residues are part of each CDR3. D genes are given only for firm matches. Clone size is given for some rows only: seen once, a few or many times, or a class if the clone is expanded.

cdr3_aa: CAISLGNSNTEAFF
cdr3_nt: TGTGCCATCAGTCTCGGCAACTCGAACACTGAAGCTTTCTTT
clone_size: NA
j_call: TRBJ1-1
v_call: TRBV10-3
d_call: NA

cdr3_aa: CASSFGSQKYTDTQYF
cdr3_nt: TGTGCCAGCAGTTTTGGTAGCCAGAAGTACACAGATACGCAGTATTTT
clone_size: NA
j_call: TRBJ2-3
v_call: TRBV12-3/TRBV12-4
d_call: NA

cdr3_aa: CASSSKGGSLAKNIQYF
cdr3_nt: TGTGCCAGCAGCTCAAAGGGGGGTAGCTTAGCCAAAAACATTCAGTACTTC
clone_size: many
j_call: TRBJ2-4
v_call: TRBV7-2
d_call: NA

cdr3_aa: CASSYPTEAFF
cdr3_nt: TGTGCCAGCAGTTACCCCACTGAAGCTTTCTTT
clone_size: many
j_call: TRBJ1-1
v_call: TRBV6-2/TRBV6-3
d_call: NA

cdr3_aa: CASDKMGEQFF
cdr3_nt: TGTGCCAGCGATAAGATGGGGGAGCAGTTCTTC
clone_size: NA
j_call: TRBJ2-1
v_call: TRBV6-6
d_call: NA

cdr3_aa: CASSLVDRSTDTQYF
cdr3_nt: TGTGCCAGCAGCTTGGTAGACAGGAGCACAGATACGCAGTATTTT
clone_size: many
j_call: TRBJ2-3
v_call: TRBV5-6
d_call: NA

cdr3_aa: CASATYGNSPLHF
cdr3_nt: TGCGCCAGCGCAACGTACGGAAATTCACCCCTCCACTTT
clone_size: few
j_call: TRBJ1-6
v_call: TRBV10-2
d_call: NA

cdr3_aa: CASSVFREVEAFF
cdr3_nt: TGTGCCAGCAGCGTATTTAGGGAGGTTGAAGCTTTCTTT
clone_size: once
j_call: TRBJ1-1
v_call: TRBV9
d_call: NA

cdr3_aa: CSDLGVLGNQPQHF
cdr3_nt: TGCAGCGACCTAGGGGTCCTCGGCAATCAGCCCCAGCATTTT
clone_size: many
j_call: TRBJ1-5
v_call: TRBV29-1
d_call: NA

cdr3_aa: CASSTHSGRTNYGYTF
cdr3_nt: TGTGCCAGCAGTACTCATTCGGGACGGACCAACTATGGCTACACCTTC
clone_size: many
j_call: TRBJ1-2
v_call: TRBV27
d_call: NA

cdr3_aa: CASSQVLRIPSGANVLTF
cdr3_nt: TGTGCCAGCAGCCAAGTTCTCCGAATCCCCTCTGGGGCCAACGTCCTGACTTTC
clone_size: many
j_call: TRBJ2-6
v_call: TRBV4-2
d_call: NA

cdr3_aa: CASSPGTSYSTDTQYF
cdr3_nt: TGTGCCAGCAGCCCGGGGACAAGCTATAGCACAGATACGCAGTATTTT
clone_size: many
j_call: TRBJ2-3
v_call: TRBV7-9
d_call: NA

cdr3_aa: CASTPSPGISGANVLTF
cdr3_nt: TGTGCCAGCACCCCGAGCCCGGGGATATCTGGGGCCAACGTCCTGACTTTC
clone_size: NA
j_call: TRBJ2-6
v_call: TRBV6-6
d_call: NA

cdr3_aa: CSVRETGELFF
cdr3_nt: TGCAGCGTCAGGGAAACCGGGGAGCTGTTTTTT
clone_size: few
j_call: TRBJ2-2
v_call: TRBV29-1
d_call: NA

cdr3_aa: CASSQGVLVGGYTF
cdr3_nt: TGCGCCAGCAGCCAAGGGGTCCTAGTAGGTGGCTACACCTTC
clone_size: many
j_call: TRBJ1-2
v_call: TRBV4-1
d_call: NA

cdr3_aa: CASSLERQGGELFF
cdr3_nt: TGCGCCAGCAGCTTGGAACGACAGGGCGGGGAGCTGTTTTTT
clone_size: few
j_call: TRBJ2-2
v_call: TRBV5-1
d_call: TRBD1

cdr3_aa: CASSLDRAGSGYTF
cdr3_nt: TGTGCCAGCAGCTTAGATAGGGCGGGGAGCGGCTACACCTTC
clone_size: many
j_call: TRBJ1-2
v_call: TRBV11-2
d_call: NA

cdr3_aa: CASSLNQGWESPQHF
cdr3_nt: TGTGCCAGCAGCTTGAATCAGGGTTGGGAATCGCCCCAGCATTTT
clone_size: NA
j_call: TRBJ1-5
v_call: TRBV5-6
d_call: NA

cdr3_aa: CASSSPEGSNEQFF
cdr3_nt: TGCGCCAGCAGCTCTCCGGAGGGGAGCAATGAGCAGTTCTTC
clone_size: many
j_call: TRBJ2-1
v_call: TRBV5-1
d_call: NA

cdr3_aa: CSASRGRGANVLTF
cdr3_nt: TGCAGCGCTTCCAGGGGGCGCGGGGCCAACGTCCTGACTTTC
clone_size: many
j_call: TRBJ2-6
v_call: TRBV29-1
d_call: TRBD1

cdr3_aa: CSVEDPSGGAETGELFF
cdr3_nt: TGCAGCGTTGAAGACCCTAGCGGGGGGGCGGAGACCGGGGAGCTGTTTTTT
clone_size: NA
j_call: TRBJ2-2
v_call: TRBV29-1
d_call: TRBD2

cdr3_aa: CASSLYPPGNTEAFF
cdr3_nt: TGCGCCAGCAGCTTGTATCCCCCGGGGAACACTGAAGCTTTCTTT
clone_size: many
j_call: TRBJ1-1
v_call: TRBV5-1
d_call: NA

cdr3_aa: CASSPPIGRSEAFF
cdr3_nt: TGTGCCAGCTCACCACCGATCGGGCGATCTGAAGCTTTCTTT
clone_size: many
j_call: TRBJ1-1
v_call: TRBV18
d_call: NA

cdr3_aa: CASSLTGVDYGYTF
cdr3_nt: TGTGCCAGCAGCTTGACAGGGGTTGACTATGGCTACACCTTC
clone_size: many
j_call: TRBJ1-2
v_call: TRBV7-2
d_call: TRBD1

cdr3_aa: CATSDPTGSGETQYF
cdr3_nt: TGTGCCACCAGTGACCCGACAGGGAGCGGAGAGACCCAGTACTTC
clone_size: many
j_call: TRBJ2-5
v_call: TRBV24-1
d_call: TRBD1

cdr3_aa: CASSRDRGASTEAFF
cdr3_nt: TGTGCCAGCAGCCGGGACAGGGGAGCGAGCACTGAAGCTTTCTTT
clone_size: many
j_call: TRBJ1-1
v_call: TRBV12-3/TRBV12-4
d_call: TRBD1

cdr3_aa: CSVGDGQGAYEQYF
cdr3_nt: TGCAGCGTTGGGGACGGACAGGGGGCCTACGAGCAGTACTTC
clone_size: NA
j_call: TRBJ2-7
v_call: TRBV29-1
d_call: TRBD1

cdr3_aa: CASRRAGTGLAGAEQFF
cdr3_nt: TGTGCCAGCAGAAGGGCCGGAACGGGACTAGCGGGAGCTGAGCAGTTCTTC
clone_size: many
j_call: TRBJ2-1
v_call: TRBV12-3/TRBV12-4
d_call: TRBD2

cdr3_aa: CASSLGRGGRKNQPQHF
cdr3_nt: TGTGCCAGCAGTTTAGGGCGCGGGGGACGAAAGAATCAGCCCCAGCATTTT
clone_size: many
j_call: TRBJ1-5
v_call: TRBV12-3/TRBV12-4
d_call: NA

cdr3_aa: CASSASQGFRGYTF
cdr3_nt: TGTGCCAGCAGTGCTTCCCAGGGGTTTCGTGGCTACACCTTC
clone_size: many
j_call: TRBJ1-2
v_call: TRBV27
d_call: NA

cdr3_aa: CASSVGSGVHSGNTIYF
cdr3_nt: TGTGCCAGCAGCGTAGGTTCCGGGGTCCACTCTGGAAACACCATATATTTT
clone_size: many
j_call: TRBJ1-3
v_call: TRBV9
d_call: NA

cdr3_aa: CASSYTRTGGGYGYTF
cdr3_nt: TGTGCCAGCAGTTACACCCGGACAGGGGGTGGATATGGCTACACCTTC
clone_size: many
j_call: TRBJ1-2
v_call: TRBV6-5
d_call: TRBD1

cdr3_aa: CSVTRGQGAEGYTF
cdr3_nt: TGCAGCGTTACAAGGGGACAGGGGGCAGAAGGCTACACCTTC
clone_size: NA
j_call: TRBJ1-2
v_call: TRBV29-1
d_call: TRBD1

cdr3_aa: CSVVPSGDYNEQFF
cdr3_nt: TGCAGCGTTGTCCCTAGCGGGGATTACAATGAGCAGTTCTTC
clone_size: NA
j_call: TRBJ2-1
v_call: TRBV29-1
d_call: TRBD2

cdr3_aa: CAIKSVAGADSGANVLTF
cdr3_nt: TGTGCCATCAAATCAGTGGCAGGGGCCGACTCTGGGGCCAACGTCCTGACTTTC
clone_size: many
j_call: TRBJ2-6
v_call: TRBV10-3
d_call: NA

cdr3_aa: CSVEQRGTDTQYF
cdr3_nt: TGCAGCGTTGAGCAGAGGGGGACAGATACGCAGTATTTT
clone_size: many
j_call: TRBJ2-3
v_call: TRBV29-1
d_call: NA

cdr3_aa: CSVVKGGWSSEAFF
cdr3_nt: TGCAGCGTTGTTAAGGGGGGCTGGTCGTCTGAAGCTTTCTTT
clone_size: NA
j_call: TRBJ1-1
v_call: TRBV29-1
d_call: NA

cdr3_aa: CSARKQNSGANVLTF
cdr3_nt: TGCAGTGCTAGAAAACAGAACTCTGGGGCCAACGTCCTGACTTTC
clone_size: many
j_call: TRBJ2-6
v_call: TRBV20-1
d_call: NA

cdr3_aa: CASSLNNEQFF
cdr3_nt: TGCGCCAGCAGCTTAAACAATGAGCAGTTCTTC
clone_size: many
j_call: TRBJ2-1
v_call: TRBV5-1
d_call: NA

cdr3_aa: CASSLRRGQYEQYF
cdr3_nt: TGTGCCAGCAGTTTAAGGAGGGGGCAGTACGAGCAGTACTTC
clone_size: NA
j_call: TRBJ2-7
v_call: TRBV27
d_call: NA

cdr3_aa: CASSPDRVEQYF
cdr3_nt: TGTGCCAGCAGTCCGGACAGGGTCGAGCAGTACTTC
clone_size: NA
j_call: TRBJ2-7
v_call: TRBV12-3/TRBV12-4
d_call: TRBD1

cdr3_aa: CASSVGQAIYF
cdr3_nt: TGTGCCAGCAGCGTAGGGCAAGCCATATATTTT
clone_size: few
j_call: TRBJ1-3
v_call: TRBV9
d_call: NA